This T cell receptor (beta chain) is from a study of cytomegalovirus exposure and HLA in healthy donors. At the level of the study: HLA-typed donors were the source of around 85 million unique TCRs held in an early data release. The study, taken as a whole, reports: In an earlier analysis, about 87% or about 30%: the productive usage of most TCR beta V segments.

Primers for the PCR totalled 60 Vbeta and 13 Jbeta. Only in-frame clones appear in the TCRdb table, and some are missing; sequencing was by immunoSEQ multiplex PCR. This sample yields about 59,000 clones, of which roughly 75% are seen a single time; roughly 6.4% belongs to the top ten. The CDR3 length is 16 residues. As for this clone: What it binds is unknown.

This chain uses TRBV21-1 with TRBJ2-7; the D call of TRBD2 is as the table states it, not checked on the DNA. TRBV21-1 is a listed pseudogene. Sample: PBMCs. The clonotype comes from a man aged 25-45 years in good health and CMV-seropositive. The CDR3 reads CASSGGVGRWGYEQYF. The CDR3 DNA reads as TGTGCCAGCAGCGGCGGGGTGGGGCGCTGGGGTTACGAGCAGTACTTC.